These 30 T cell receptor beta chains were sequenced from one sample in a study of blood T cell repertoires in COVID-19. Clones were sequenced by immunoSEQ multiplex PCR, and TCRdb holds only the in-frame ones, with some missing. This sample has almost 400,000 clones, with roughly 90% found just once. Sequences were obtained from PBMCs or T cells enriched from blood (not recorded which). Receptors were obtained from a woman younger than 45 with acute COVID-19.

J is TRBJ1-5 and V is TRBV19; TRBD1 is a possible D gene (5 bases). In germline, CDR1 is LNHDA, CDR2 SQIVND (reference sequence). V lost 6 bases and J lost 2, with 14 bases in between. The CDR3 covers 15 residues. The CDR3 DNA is TGTGCCAGTAGGACGGATCCCAGGGGCAATCAGCCCCAGCATTTT. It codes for CASRTDPRGNQPQHF.

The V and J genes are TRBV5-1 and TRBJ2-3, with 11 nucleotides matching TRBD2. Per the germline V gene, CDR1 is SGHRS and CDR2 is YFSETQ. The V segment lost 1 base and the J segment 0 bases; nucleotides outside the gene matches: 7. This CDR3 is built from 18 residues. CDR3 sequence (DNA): TGCGCCAGCAGCTTGATGCCTAGCGGGGGGACCAGCACAGATACGCAGTATTTT. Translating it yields CASSLMPSGGTSTDTQYF.

The CDR3 sequence is CASSQRQGYEQYF. The CDR3 DNA reads TGCGCCAGCAGCCAAAGACAGGGATACGAGCAGTACTTC. The chain is built from TRBV4-1 and TRBJ2-7, with 7 nucleotides matching TRBD1. Trimming at V came to 2 bases and at J to 4 bases, leaving 2 bases not matched to a gene. Looked up from germline, CDR1 is MGHRA and CDR2 is YSYEKL. This CDR3 comprises 13 residues.

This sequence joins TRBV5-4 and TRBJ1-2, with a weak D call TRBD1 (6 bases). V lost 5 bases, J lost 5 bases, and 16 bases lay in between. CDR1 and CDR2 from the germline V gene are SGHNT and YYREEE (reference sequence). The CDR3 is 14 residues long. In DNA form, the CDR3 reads TGTGCCAGCAGTCGGGACATCCTACCGTATGGCTACACCTTC. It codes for CASSRDILPYGYTF.

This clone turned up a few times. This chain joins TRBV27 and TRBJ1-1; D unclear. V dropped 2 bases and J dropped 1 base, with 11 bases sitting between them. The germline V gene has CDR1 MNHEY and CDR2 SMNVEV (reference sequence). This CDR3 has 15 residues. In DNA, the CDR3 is TGTGCCAGCAGTTTAGGTGGGAGGCCGAACACTGAAGCTTTCTTT. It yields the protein CASSLGGRPNTEAFF.

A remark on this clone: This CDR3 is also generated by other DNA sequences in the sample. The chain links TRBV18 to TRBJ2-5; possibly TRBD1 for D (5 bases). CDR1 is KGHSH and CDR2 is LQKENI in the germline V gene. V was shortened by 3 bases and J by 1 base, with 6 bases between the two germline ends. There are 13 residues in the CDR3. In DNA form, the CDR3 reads TGTGCCAGCTCACCGGGGCTCCAAGAGACCCAGTACTTC. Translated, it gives CASSPGLQETQYF.

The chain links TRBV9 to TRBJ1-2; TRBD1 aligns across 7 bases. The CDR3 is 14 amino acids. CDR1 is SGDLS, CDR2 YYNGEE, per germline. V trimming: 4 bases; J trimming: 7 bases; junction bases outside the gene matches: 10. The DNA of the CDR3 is TGTGCCAGCAGCTTGACGACAGGGAAGGGTGGCTACACCTTC. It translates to CASSLTTGKGGYTF.

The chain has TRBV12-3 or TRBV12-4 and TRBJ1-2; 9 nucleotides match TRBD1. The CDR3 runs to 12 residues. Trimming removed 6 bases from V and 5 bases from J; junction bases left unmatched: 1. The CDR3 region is CASSDRGYGYTF. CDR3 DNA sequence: TGTGCCAGCAGCGACAGGGGGTATGGCTACACCTTC.

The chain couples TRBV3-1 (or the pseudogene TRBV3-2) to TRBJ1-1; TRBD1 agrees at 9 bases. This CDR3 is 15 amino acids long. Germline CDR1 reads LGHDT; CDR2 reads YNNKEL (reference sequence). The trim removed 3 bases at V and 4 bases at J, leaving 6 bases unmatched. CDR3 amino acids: CASSQIATGGTEAFF. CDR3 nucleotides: TGTGCCAGCAGCCAGATAGCGACAGGGGGCACTGAAGCTTTCTTT.

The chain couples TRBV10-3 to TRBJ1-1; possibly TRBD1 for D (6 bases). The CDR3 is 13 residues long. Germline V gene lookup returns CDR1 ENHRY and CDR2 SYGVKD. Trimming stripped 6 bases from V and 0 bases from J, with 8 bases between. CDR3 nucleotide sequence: TGTGCCATCAGGGACAGTTTGAACACTGAAGCTTTCTTT. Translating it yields CAIRDSLNTEAFF.

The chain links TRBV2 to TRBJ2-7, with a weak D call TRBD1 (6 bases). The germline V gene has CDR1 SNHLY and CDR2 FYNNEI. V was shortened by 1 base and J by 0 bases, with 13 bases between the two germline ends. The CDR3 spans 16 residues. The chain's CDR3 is CASSEGGPLSSYEQYF. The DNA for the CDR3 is TGTGCCAGCAGTGAAGGGGGGCCCCTCAGCTCCTACGAGCAGTACTTC.

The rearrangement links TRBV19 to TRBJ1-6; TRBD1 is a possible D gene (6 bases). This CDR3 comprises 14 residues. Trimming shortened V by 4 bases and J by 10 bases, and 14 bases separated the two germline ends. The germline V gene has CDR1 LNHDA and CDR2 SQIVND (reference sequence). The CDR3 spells CASSNQGRRSPLHF. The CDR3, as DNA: TGTGCCAGTAGTAACCAGGGGCGCCGATCACCCCTCCACTTT.

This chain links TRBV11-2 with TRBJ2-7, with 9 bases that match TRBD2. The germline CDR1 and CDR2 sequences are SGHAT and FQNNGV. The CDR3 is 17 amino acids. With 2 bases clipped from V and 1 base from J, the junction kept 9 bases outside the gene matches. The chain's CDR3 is CASSLLAGGTPSYEQYF. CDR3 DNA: TGTGCCAGCAGCTTATTGGCGGGGGGGACACCTTCCTACGAGCAGTACTTC.

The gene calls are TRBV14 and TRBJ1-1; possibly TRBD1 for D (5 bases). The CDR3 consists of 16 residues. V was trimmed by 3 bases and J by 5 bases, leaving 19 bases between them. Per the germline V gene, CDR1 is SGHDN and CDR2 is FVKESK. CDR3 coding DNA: TGTGCCAGCAGCCATATGATGTTCAGGGCGGATACTGAAGCTTTCTTT. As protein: CASSHMMFRADTEAFF.

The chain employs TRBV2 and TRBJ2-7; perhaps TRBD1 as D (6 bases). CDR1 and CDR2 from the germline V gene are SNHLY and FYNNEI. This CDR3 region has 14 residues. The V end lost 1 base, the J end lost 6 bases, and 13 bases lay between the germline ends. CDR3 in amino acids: CASSEVTTRGEQYF. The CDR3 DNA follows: TGTGCCAGCAGTGAAGTGACTACCAGGGGCGAGCAGTACTTC.

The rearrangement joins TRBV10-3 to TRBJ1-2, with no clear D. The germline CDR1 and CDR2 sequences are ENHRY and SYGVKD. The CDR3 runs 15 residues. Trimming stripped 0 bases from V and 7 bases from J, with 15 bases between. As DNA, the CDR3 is TGTGCCATCAGTGAGTCGGGTGTCGGGATCTTTGGCTACACCTTC. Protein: CAISESGVGIFGYTF.

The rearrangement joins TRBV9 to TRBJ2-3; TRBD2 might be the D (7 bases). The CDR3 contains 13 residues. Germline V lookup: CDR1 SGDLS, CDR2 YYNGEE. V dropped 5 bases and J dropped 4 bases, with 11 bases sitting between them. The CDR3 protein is CASRRGPADTQYF. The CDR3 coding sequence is TGTGCCAGCAGGCGGGGGCCAGCAGATACGCAGTATTTT.

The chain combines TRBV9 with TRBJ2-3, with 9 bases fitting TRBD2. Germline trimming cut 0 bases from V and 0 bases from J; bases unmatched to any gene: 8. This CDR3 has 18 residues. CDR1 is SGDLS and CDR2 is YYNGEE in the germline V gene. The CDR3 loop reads CASSVEIQAGGSTDTQYF. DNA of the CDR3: TGTGCCAGCAGCGTAGAGATTCAGGCGGGGGGGAGCACAGATACGCAGTATTTT. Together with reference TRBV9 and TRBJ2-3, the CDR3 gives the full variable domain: DSGVTQTPKHLITATGQRVTLRCSPRSGDLSVYWYQQSLDQGLQFLIQYYNGEERAKGNILERFSAQQFPDLHSELNLSSLELGDSALYFCASSVEIQAGGSTDTQYFGPGTRLTVL.

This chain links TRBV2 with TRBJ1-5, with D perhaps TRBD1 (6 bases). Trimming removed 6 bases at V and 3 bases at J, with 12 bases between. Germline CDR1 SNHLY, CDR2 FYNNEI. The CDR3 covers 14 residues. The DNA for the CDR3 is TGTGCCAGCAGCATAAACAGGGACAATCAGCCCCAGCATTTT. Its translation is CASSINRDNQPQHF. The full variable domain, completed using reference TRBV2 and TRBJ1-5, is EPEVTQTPSHQVTQMGQEVILRCVPISNHLYFYWYRQILGQKVEFLVSFYNNEISEKSEIFDDQFSVERPDGSNFTLKIRSTKLEDSAMYFCASSINRDNQPQHFGDGTRLSIL.

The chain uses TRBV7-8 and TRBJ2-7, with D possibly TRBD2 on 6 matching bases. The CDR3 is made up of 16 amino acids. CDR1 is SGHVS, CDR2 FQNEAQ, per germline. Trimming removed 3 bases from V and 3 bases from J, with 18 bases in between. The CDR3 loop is CASSFRFGSDYYEQYF. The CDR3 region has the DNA TGTGCCAGCAGCTTTAGGTTCGGGAGCGACTACTACGAGCAGTACTTC.

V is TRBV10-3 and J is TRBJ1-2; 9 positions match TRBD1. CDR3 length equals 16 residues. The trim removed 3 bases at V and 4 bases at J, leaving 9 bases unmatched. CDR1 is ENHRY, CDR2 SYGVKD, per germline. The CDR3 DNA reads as TGTGCCATCAGTGAATCGAGGGACAGGGAAGGCTATGGCTACACCTTC. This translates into CAISESRDREGYGYTF.

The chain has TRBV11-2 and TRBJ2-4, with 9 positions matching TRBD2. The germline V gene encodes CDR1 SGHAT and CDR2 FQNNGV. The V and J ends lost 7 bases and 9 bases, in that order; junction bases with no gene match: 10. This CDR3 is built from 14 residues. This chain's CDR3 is CASKGPSGEVIQYF. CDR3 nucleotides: TGTGCCAGCAAGGGTCCTAGCGGGGAGGTCATTCAGTACTTC. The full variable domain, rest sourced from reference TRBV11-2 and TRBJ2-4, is EAGVAQSPRYKIIEKRQSVAFWCNPISGHATLYWYQQILGQGPKLLIQFQNNGVVDDSQLPKDRFSAERLKGVDSTLKIQPAKLEDSAVYLCASKGPSGEVIQYFGAGTRLSVL.

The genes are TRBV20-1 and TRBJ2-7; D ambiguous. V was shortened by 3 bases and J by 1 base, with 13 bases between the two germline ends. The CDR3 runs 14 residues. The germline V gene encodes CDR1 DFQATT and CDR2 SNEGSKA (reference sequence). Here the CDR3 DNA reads TGCAGTGCTAGTCGAGACTTTGGGTCCTACGAGCAGTACTTC. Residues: CSASRDFGSYEQYF.

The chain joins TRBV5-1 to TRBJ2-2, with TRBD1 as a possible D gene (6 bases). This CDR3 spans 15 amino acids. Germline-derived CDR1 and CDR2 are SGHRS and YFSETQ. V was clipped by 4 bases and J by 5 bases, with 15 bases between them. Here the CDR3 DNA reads TGCGCCAGCAGCACCAACAGGGTGGGGACCGGGGAGCTGTTTTTT. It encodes CASSTNRVGTGELFF.

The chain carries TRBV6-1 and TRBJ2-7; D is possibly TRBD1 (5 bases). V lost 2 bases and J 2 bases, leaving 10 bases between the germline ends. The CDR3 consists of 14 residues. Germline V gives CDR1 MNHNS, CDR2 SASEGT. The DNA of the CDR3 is TGTGCCAGCAGTGAAACTGGGGCCGCCTACGAGCAGTACTTC. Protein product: CASSETGAAYEQYF.

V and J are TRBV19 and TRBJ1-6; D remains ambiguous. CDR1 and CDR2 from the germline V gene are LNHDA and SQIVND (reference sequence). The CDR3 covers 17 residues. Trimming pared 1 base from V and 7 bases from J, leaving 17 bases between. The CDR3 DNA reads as TGTGCCAGTAGTATAGTTTCCTCGTGGCAGAGGAATTCACCCCTCCACTTT. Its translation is CASSIVSSWQRNSPLHF.

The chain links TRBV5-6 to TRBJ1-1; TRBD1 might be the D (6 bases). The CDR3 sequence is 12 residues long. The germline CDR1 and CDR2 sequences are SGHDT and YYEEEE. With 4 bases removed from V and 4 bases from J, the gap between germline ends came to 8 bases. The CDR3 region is CASSVRGTEAFF. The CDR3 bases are TGTGCCAGCAGCGTCAGGGGCACTGAAGCTTTCTTT.

CDR3 sequence (DNA): TGTGCCAGCAGCTTAAGGAGGGGGCCTCAAGAGACCCAGTACTTC. Translated: CASSLRRGPQETQYF. J is TRBJ2-5 and V is TRBV7-2; D is perhaps TRBD1 (7 bases). The CDR3 consists of 15 residues. Germline CDR1 SGHTA, CDR2 FQGNSA. Trimming left V 2 bases short and J 2 bases short, with 12 bases between.

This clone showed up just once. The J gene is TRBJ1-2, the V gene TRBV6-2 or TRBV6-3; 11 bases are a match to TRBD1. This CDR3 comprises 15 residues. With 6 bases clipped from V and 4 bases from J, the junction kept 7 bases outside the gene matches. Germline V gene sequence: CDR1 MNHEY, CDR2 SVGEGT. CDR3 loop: CASSPDRGRFYGYTF. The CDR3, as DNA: TGTGCCAGCAGCCCGGACAGGGGGCGGTTCTATGGCTACACCTTC.

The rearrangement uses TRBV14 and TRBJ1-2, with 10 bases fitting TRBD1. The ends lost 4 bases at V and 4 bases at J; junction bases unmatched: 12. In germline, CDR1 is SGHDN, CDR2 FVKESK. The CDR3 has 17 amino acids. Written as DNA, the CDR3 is TGTGCCAGCAGCCGTAACTCTCTGACAGGGGGCATCTATGGCTACACCTTC. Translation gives CASSRNSLTGGIYGYTF.